This T cell receptor beta chain comes out of a study of naive and memory T cell subsets. Two oligonucleotides, mixed equimolar, formed the beta constant-region primer covering TRBC1 and TRBC2. Four rounds of PCR amplified the ligated cDNA using nested alpha and beta constant-region primers plus SP2. One entry per CDR3 protein, called by TCRdb with MiXCR from the UMI-ligation and nested PCR reads. The sample records some 80,000 distinct CDR3 sequences, about 8.2% being singletons. Overnight CMV lysate stimulation of fresh PBMCs defined donor CMV status by CD4+ IFNgamma. The CDR3 spans 12 residues. Germline loops: CDR1 MNHEY, CDR2 SMNVEV (reference sequence). Trimming cost V 1 base and J 4 bases, with 3 bases left between them. This clonotype was observed a handful of times.

The sequence derives from a human donor in good health. Sequenced material: naive CD8+ T cells from blood. This chain uses TRBV27 with TRBJ2-3; D remains unclear. The DNA of the CDR3 is TGTGCCAGCAGTTTATACCCAGATACGCAGTATTTT. Protein product: CASSLYPDTQYF.